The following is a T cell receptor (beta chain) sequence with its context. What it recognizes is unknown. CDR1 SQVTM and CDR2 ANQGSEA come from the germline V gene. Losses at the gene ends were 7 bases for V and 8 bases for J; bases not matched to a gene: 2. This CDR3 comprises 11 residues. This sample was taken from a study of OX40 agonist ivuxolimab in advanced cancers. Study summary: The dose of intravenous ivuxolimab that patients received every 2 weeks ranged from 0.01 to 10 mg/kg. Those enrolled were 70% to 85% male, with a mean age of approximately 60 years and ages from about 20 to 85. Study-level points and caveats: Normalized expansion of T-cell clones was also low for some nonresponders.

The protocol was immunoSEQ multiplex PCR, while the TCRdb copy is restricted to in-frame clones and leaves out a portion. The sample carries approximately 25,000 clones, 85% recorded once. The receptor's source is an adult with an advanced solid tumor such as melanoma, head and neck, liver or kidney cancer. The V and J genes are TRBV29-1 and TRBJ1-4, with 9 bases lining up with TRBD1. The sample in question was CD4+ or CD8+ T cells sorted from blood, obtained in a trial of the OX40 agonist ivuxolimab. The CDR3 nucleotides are TGCAGCGCTGGACAGGGGGAAAAACTGTTTTTT. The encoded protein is CSAGQGEKLFF.